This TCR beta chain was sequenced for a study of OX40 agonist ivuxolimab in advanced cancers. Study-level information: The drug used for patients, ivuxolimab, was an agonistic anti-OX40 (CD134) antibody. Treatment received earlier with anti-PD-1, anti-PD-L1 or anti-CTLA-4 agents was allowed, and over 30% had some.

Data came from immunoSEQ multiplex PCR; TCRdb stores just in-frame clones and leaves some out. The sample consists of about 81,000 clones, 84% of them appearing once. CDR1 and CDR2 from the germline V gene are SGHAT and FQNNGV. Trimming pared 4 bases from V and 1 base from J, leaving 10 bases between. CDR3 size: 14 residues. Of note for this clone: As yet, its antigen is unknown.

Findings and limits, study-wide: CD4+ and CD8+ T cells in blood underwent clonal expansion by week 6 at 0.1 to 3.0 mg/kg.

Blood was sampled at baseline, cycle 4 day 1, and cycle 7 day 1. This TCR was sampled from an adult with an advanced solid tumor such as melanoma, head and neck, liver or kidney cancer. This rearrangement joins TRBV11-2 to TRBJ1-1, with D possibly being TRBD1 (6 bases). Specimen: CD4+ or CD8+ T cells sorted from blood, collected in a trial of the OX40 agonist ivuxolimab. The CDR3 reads CASSSGQSNTEAFF. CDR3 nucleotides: TGTGCCAGCAGCTCAGGACAGTCGAACACTGAAGCTTTCTTT.